The rows below give T cell receptor beta chains drawn from one sample of a study of T cell responses to AZD1222 COVID-19 vaccine. Only in-frame clones appear in the TCRdb table, and some are missing; sequencing was by immunoSEQ multiplex PCR. The profile shows 150,000 to 200,000 clones, 85% to 95% of them singletons. The input for sequencing was peripheral blood, taken on day 0 of AZD1222 vaccination. The receptor source for this set is an adult in good health. The CDR3 runs from the conserved cysteine through the conserved F or W. Each record gives: V gene, clone size, J gene, D gene, CDR3 protein, CDR3 DNA. The D gene is left open where the match is weak. Only part of the rows carry a size: once, few, many, or a class if the clone is expanded.

TRBV5-1	.	TRBJ1-2	.	CASSLRGHYGYTF	TGCGCCAGCAGCTTACGGGGGCACTATGGCTACACCTTC
TRBV10-2	.	TRBJ1-2	.	CASSEVRDWGNYGYTF	TGCGCCAGCAGTGAGGTCAGGGATTGGGGAAACTATGGCTACACCTTC
TRBV24-1	.	TRBJ2-1	.	CATSDFGGSNEQFF	TGTGCCACCAGTGATTTTGGCGGTAGCAATGAGCAGTTCTTC
TRBV7-9	.	TRBJ1-2	.	CASSLNQGSYTF	TGTGCCAGCAGCTTGAATCAAGGGAGCTACACCTTC
TRBV10-3	.	TRBJ2-3	TRBD2	CATRGGAGGEGEHADTQYF	TGTGCCACCCGAGGGGGAGCGGGAGGGGAGGGTGAGCATGCAGATACGCAGTATTTT
TRBV4-1	once	TRBJ1-5	.	CASSPRAGNSNQPQHF	TGCGCCAGCAGCCCGAGAGCGGGGAATAGCAATCAGCCCCAGCATTTT
TRBV6-2/TRBV6-3	.	TRBJ1-5	.	CASSYGALVGGLNQPQHF	TGTGCCAGCAGTTACGGCGCTCTGGTGGGGGGCCTAAATCAGCCCCAGCATTTT
TRBV6-2/TRBV6-3	.	TRBJ1-2	.	CASSYSWGAGYTF	TGTGCCAGCAGTTACTCGTGGGGGGCTGGCTACACCTTC
TRBV5-6	.	TRBJ2-3	TRBD1	CASSTDRRTDTQYF	TGTGCCAGCAGCACGGACAGGCGCACAGATACGCAGTATTTT
TRBV2	.	TRBJ2-1	TRBD2	CASRALAGNYNEQFF	TGTGCCAGCAGGGCACTAGCGGGCAACTACAATGAGCAGTTCTTC
TRBV25-1	.	TRBJ2-1	.	CASSEFFRYNEQFF	TGTGCCAGCAGTGAATTTTTTCGGTACAATGAGCAGTTCTTC
TRBV12-3/TRBV12-4	.	TRBJ1-4	.	CASSLVEKLFF	TGTGCCAGCAGTTTAGTAGAAAAACTGTTTTTT
TRBV29-1	.	TRBJ2-3	TRBD2	CSVRSGLVDTQYF	TGCAGCGTCCGGAGCGGACTAGTTGATACGCAGTATTTT
TRBV7-2	.	TRBJ1-1	.	CASSLSRSRLNTEAFF	TGTGCCAGCAGCTTATCGAGAAGTAGGTTGAACACTGAAGCTTTCTTT
TRBV7-9	.	TRBJ2-4	TRBD2	CASSTSSGGAKNIQYF	TGTGCCAGCAGCACCTCTAGCGGGGGGGCCAAAAACATTCAGTACTTC
TRBV18	.	TRBJ1-6	TRBD1	CASSLPGQGAGNSPLHF	TGTGCCAGCTCATTGCCGGGACAGGGGGCTGGTAATTCACCCCTCCACTTT
TRBV19	once	TRBJ1-1	TRBD1	CASSIDRLRRGPTEAFF	TGTGCCAGTAGTATAGATCGTCTACGTAGGGGGCCCACTGAAGCTTTCTTT
TRBV7-9	.	TRBJ1-6	.	CASSLEESYNSPLHF	TGTGCCAGCAGCTTAGAAGAATCCTATAATTCACCCCTCCACTTT
TRBV4-3	.	TRBJ1-1	.	CASSKGWDTEAFF	TGCGCCAGCAGCAAGGGGTGGGACACTGAAGCTTTCTTT
TRBV6-6	.	TRBJ2-2	TRBD1	CASRKTGRNTGELFF	TGTGCCAGCAGAAAGACAGGGCGCAACACCGGGGAGCTGTTTTTT
TRBV6-6	.	TRBJ1-3	.	CASSYRGLGNTIYF	TGTGCCAGCAGTTACCGGGGCCTTGGAAACACCATATATTTT
TRBV19	once	TRBJ1-3	.	CASSLRDVASTIYF	TGTGCCAGTAGTTTAAGGGACGTCGCCAGCACCATATATTTT
TRBV10-3	.	TRBJ1-1	TRBD1	CAISEVTGNEAFF	TGTGCCATCAGTGAGGTGACAGGGAACGAAGCTTTCTTT
TRBV29-1	once	TRBJ2-3	TRBD1	CRKNRGDSTDTQYF	TGCAGGAAAAACAGGGGGGATAGCACAGATACGCAGTATTTT
TRBV28	.	TRBJ1-1	.	CASSPRGFTEAFF	TGTGCCAGCAGCCCCCGGGGGTTCACTGAAGCTTTCTTT
TRBV6-2/TRBV6-3	.	TRBJ1-1	.	CASSSNVDRPGGAFF	TGTGCCAGCAGTTCGAACGTCGATCGTCCTGGCGGAGCTTTCTTT
TRBV5-1	.	TRBJ2-3	.	CASSPGTSTDTQYF	TGCGCCAGCAGCCCAGGGACTTCGACAGATACGCAGTATTTT
TRBV19	once	TRBJ2-1	TRBD2	CASSIAQREPYNEQFF	TGTGCCAGTAGTATAGCCCAGCGGGAACCTTACAATGAGCAGTTCTTC
TRBV19	.	TRBJ2-1	.	CASSSGYEQFF	TGTGCCAGTAGTTCAGGGTATGAGCAGTTCTTC
TRBV11-2	once	TRBJ2-3	.	CASSPPNTDTQYF	TGTGCCAGCAGCCCCCCCAACACAGATACGCAGTATTTT
TRBV7-3	.	TRBJ2-1	.	CASSRGGDYNEQFF	TGTGCCAGCAGCCGGGGCGGGGACTACAATGAGCAGTTCTTC
TRBV28	.	TRBJ1-5	TRBD1	CASSPGGFQPQHF	TGTGCCAGCAGCCCAGGGGGGTTTCAGCCCCAGCATTTT
TRBV5-1	.	TRBJ2-3	TRBD2	CASSGLAGGPDTQYF	TGCGCCAGCAGCGGACTAGCGGGAGGTCCGGATACGCAGTATTTT
TRBV5-1	.	TRBJ2-1	.	CASSARGDFDEQFF	TGCGCCAGCAGCGCGAGGGGGGACTTCGATGAGCAGTTCTTC
TRBV4-3	once	TRBJ2-2	.	CASSQTGGANTGELFF	TGCGCCAGCAGCCAAACCGGGGGAGCGAACACCGGGGAGCTGTTTTTT
TRBV28	.	TRBJ1-2	.	CASSPPTGGYYGYTF	TGTGCCAGCAGCCCCCCGACCGGGGGGTACTATGGCTACACCTTC